The rows below give T cell receptor beta chains drawn from one sample of a study of T cells in Graves' hyperthyroidism and ophthalmopathy. TCRdb used MiXCR to reprocess the multiplex PCR reads, holding one entry per CDR3 protein. The sample lists hundreds of thousands of distinct CDR3 sequences; 15% to 20% were seen once. Material: blood. All receptors come from a woman in her late teens or twenties with Graves' hyperthyroidism. Each CDR3 is given without its conserved first and last residue. Each record gives: V gene, J gene, CDR3 protein.

V: TRBV6-2/TRBV6-3
J: TRBJ1-5
CDR3: ASRHGNPGQPQH

V: TRBV10-3
J: TRBJ2-5
CDR3: AISDVSGTGGRETQY

V: TRBV9
J: TRBJ2-5
CDR3: ASSAFLGTQY

V: TRBV20-1
J: TRBJ2-7
CDR3: SARGGQAYEQY

V: TRBV30
J: TRBJ2-7
CDR3: AWSGERRLSYEQY

V: TRBV27
J: TRBJ2-5
CDR3: ASSLSAFETQY

V: TRBV3-1
J: TRBJ2-5
CDR3: ASSHAGEGETQY

V: TRBV3-1
J: TRBJ2-5
CDR3: ASSDGGTDQETQY

V: TRBV12-3/TRBV12-4
J: TRBJ1-5
CDR3: ASSLNWGQPQH

V: TRBV10-3
J: TRBJ2-7
CDR3: AISGGNTGTGDEQY

V: TRBV6-2/TRBV6-3
J: TRBJ1-3
CDR3: ASSLRGPVFLSGNTIY

V: TRBV6-1
J: TRBJ1-5
CDR3: ASLERGDQPQH

V: TRBV2
J: TRBJ2-5
CDR3: ASSVREASGGARETQY

V: TRBV7-9
J: TRBJ1-2
CDR3: ASSLVSGRDGYT

V: TRBV20-1
J: TRBJ2-5
CDR3: SARTGQGQETQY

V: TRBV20-1
J: TRBJ1-1
CDR3: SARGGRGYTEAF

V: TRBV20-1
J: TRBJ2-7
CDR3: SARDPWRSTPYEQY

V: TRBV30
J: TRBJ2-7
CDR3: AWKEGAYEQY

V: TRBV9
J: TRBJ2-5
CDR3: ASSVAGRGVLETQY

V: TRBV6-5
J: TRBJ2-7
CDR3: ASTLKAGVSSYEQY

V: TRBV5-1
J: TRBJ2-7
CDR3: ASSPLFPGQRYEQY

V: TRBV12-5
J: TRBJ2-7
CDR3: ASGALSHAY

V: TRBV19
J: TRBJ1-2
CDR3: ASSINYGYT

V: TRBV20-1
J: TRBJ2-2
CDR3: SAVRSGGNTGELF

V: TRBV15
J: TRBJ1-5
CDR3: ATSRKTHWNQPQH

V: TRBV20-1
J: TRBJ2-7
CDR3: SARDYSGYEQY

V: TRBV12-3/TRBV12-4
J: TRBJ2-3
CDR3: ASSLLVLAGDTQY

V: TRBV12-3/TRBV12-4
J: TRBJ1-5
CDR3: ASSVLGNQPQH

V: TRBV12-3/TRBV12-4
J: TRBJ2-7
CDR3: ASSSVVGEQY

V: TRBV6-2/TRBV6-3
J: TRBJ1-2
CDR3: ASSTLRDRDGYT

V: TRBV11-2
J: TRBJ2-5
CDR3: ASSHLTGGRTETQY

V: TRBV28
J: TRBJ2-7
CDR3: ASSSDTPVEQY

V: TRBV20-1
J: TRBJ2-7
CDR3: SARGLGGGVRY

V: TRBV7-2
J: TRBJ1-5
CDR3: ASSLETGGNQPQH

V: TRBV6-5
J: TRBJ1-1
CDR3: ASSYIDTEAF

V: TRBV3-1
J: TRBJ1-5
CDR3: ASSQGSGAQPQH

V: TRBV6-1
J: TRBJ1-1
CDR3: ASSEAPWGTEAF